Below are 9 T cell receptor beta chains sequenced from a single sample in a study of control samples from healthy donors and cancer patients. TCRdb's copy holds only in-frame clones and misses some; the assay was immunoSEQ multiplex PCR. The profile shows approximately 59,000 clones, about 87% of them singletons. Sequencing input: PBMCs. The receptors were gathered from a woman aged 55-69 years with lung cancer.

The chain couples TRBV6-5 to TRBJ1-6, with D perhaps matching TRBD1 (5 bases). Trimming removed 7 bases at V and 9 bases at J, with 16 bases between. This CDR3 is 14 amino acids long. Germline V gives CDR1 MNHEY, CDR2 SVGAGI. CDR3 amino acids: CASILAGRSSPLHF. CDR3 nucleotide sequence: TGTGCCAGCATTCTGGCAGGGCGAAGTTCACCCCTCCACTTT.

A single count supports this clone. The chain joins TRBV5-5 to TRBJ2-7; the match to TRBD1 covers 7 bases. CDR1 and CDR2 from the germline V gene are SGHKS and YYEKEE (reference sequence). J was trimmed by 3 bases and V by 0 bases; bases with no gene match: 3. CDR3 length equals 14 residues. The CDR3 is CASSLVNRGYEQYF. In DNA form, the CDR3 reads TGTGCCAGCAGCTTGGTCAACAGGGGCTACGAGCAGTACTTC.

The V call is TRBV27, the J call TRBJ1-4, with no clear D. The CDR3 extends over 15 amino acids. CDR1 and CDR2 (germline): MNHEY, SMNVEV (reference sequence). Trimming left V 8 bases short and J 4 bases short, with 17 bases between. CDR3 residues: CASSPIPVDNEKLFF. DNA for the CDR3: TGTGCCAGCTCCCCAATACCGGTGGATAATGAAAAACTGTTTTTT.

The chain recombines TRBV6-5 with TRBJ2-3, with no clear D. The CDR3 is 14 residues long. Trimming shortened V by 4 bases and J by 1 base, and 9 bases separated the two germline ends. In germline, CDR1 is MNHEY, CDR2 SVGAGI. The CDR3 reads CASSSRRGTDTQYF. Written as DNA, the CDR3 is TGTGCCAGCAGTTCACGACGGGGCACAGATACGCAGTATTTT.

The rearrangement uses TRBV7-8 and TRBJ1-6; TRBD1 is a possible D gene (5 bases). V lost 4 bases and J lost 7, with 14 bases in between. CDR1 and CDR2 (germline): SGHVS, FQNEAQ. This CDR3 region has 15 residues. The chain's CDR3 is CASSSSTAPNSPLHF. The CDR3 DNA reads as TGTGCCAGCAGCTCCTCGACAGCCCCGAATTCACCCCTCCACTTT.

Here the CDR3 DNA reads TGTGCCAGCAGCCAAGGAGACGAAGGGGATGAGAGGGGCTACAATGAGCAGTTCTTC. Encoded protein: CASSQGDEGDERGYNEQFF. V gene TRBV14 combines with J gene TRBJ2-1, with D perhaps being TRBD1 or TRBD2 (5 bases each). The CDR3 totals 19 residues. CDR1 and CDR2 (germline): SGHDN, FVKESK. The V and J ends lost 1 base and 3 bases respectively, with 22 bases between them.

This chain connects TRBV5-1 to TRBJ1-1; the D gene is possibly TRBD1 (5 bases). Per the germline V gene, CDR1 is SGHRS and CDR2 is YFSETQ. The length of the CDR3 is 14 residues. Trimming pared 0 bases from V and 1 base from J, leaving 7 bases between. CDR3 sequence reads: CASSLGGENTEAFF. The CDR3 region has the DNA TGCGCCAGCAGCTTGGGAGGGGAGAACACTGAAGCTTTCTTT.

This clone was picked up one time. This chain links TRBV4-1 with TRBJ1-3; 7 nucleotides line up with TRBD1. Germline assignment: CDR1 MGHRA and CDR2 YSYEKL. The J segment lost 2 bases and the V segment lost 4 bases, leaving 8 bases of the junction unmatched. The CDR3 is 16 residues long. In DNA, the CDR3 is TGCGCCAGCAGCCCGACCCCGGGACAGACTGGAAACACCATATATTTT. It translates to CASSPTPGQTGNTIYF.

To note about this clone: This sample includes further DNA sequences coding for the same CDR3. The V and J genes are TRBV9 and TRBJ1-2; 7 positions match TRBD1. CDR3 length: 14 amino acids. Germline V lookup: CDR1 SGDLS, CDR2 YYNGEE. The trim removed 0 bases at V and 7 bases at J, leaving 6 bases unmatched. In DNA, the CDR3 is TGTGCCAGCAGCGTAGGACAGGGAGGGGGTGGCTACACCTTC. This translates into CASSVGQGGGGYTF. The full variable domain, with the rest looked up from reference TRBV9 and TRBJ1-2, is DSGVTQTPKHLITATGQRVTLRCSPRSGDLSVYWYQQSLDQGLQFLIQYYNGEERAKGNILERFSAQQFPDLHSELNLSSLELGDSALYFCASSVGQGGGGYTFGSGTRLTVV.